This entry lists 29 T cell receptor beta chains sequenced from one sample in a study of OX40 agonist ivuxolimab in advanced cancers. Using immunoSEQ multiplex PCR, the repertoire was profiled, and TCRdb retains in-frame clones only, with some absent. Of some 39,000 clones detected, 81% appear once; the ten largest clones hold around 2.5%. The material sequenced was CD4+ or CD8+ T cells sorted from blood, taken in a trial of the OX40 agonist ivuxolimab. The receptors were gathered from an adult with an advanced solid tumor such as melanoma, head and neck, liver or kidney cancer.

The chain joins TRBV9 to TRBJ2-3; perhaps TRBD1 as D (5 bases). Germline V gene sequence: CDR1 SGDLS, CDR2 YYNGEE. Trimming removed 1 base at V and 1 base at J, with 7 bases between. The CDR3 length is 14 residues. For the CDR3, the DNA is TGTGCCAGCAGCGTACAGGGTGGCACAGATACGCAGTATTTT. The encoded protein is CASSVQGGTDTQYF.

The CDR3 DNA is TGTGCCAGCAGCTCAACGCTTTACACTGAAGCTTTCTTT. Translating it yields CASSSTLYTEAFF. This chain uses TRBV7-9 with TRBJ1-1; D uncertain. The V and J ends lost 4 bases and 3 bases respectively, with 9 bases between them. Looked up from germline, CDR1 is SEHNR and CDR2 is FQNEAQ (reference sequence). CDR3 length: 13 amino acids. Full variable domain (rest looked up from reference TRBV7-9 and TRBJ1-1): DTGVSQNPRHKITKRGQNVTFRCDPISEHNRLYWYRQTLGQGPEFLTYFQNEAQLEKSRLLSDRFSAERPKGSFSTLEIQRTEQGDSAMYLCASSSTLYTEAFFGQGTRLTVV.

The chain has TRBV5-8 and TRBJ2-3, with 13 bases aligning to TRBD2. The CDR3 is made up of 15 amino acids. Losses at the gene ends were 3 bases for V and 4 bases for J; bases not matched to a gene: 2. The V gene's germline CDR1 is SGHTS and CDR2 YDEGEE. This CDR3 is CASSSLAGGADTQYF. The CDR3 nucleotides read TGTGCCAGCAGCTCACTAGCGGGGGGGGCAGATACGCAGTATTTT.

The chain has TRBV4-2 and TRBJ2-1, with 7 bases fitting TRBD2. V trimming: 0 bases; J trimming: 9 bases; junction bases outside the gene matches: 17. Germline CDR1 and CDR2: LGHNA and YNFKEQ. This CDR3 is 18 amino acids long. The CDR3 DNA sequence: TGTGCCAGCAGCCAAGATATAGCGGTAGTGGGCGGGAGAGGTGAGCAGTTCTTC. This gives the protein CASSQDIAVVGGRGEQFF.

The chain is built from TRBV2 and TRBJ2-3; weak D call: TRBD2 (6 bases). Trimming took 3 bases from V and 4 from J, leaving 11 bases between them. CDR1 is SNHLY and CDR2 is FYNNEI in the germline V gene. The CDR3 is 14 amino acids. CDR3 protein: CASSDGGSADTQYF. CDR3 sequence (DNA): TGTGCCAGCAGTGATGGAGGGAGTGCAGATACGCAGTATTTT.

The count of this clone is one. This chain's CDR3 is CASAPGESTDTQYF. The CDR3 bases are TGCGCCAGCGCACCGGGGGAGAGCACAGATACGCAGTATTTT. The gene calls are TRBV5-1 and TRBJ2-3; a weak D match, TRBD2 (6 bases). The CDR3 length is 14 residues. In germline, CDR1 is SGHRS, CDR2 YFSETQ. Trimming removed 7 bases from V and 0 bases from J, with 12 bases in between. Combining the CDR3 with reference TRBV5-1 and TRBJ2-3 gives the whole variable domain KAGVTQTPRYLIKTRGQQVTLSCSPISGHRSVSWYQQTPGQGLQFLFEYFSETQRNKGNFPGRFSGRQFSNSRSEMNVSTLELGDSALYLCASAPGESTDTQYFGPGTRLTVL.

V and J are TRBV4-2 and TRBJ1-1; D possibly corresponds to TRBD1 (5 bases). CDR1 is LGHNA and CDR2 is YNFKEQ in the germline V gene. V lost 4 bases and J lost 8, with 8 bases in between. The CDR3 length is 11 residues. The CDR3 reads CASSPGVEAFF. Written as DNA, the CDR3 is TGTGCCAGCAGCCCGGGGGTGGAAGCTTTCTTT.

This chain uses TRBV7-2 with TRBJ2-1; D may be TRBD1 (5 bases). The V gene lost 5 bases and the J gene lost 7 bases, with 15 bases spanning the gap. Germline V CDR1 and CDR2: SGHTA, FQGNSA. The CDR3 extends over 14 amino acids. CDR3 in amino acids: CASSPPGWRNEQFF. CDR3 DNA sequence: TGTGCCAGCAGCCCCCCAGGGTGGCGAAATGAGCAGTTCTTC.

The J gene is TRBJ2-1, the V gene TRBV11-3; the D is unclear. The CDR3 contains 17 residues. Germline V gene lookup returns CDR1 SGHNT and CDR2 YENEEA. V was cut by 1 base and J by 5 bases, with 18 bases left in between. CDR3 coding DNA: TGTGCCAGCAGCTTAGGCATGTGGCCGAACCTTCACAATGAGCAGTTCTTC. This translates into CASSLGMWPNLHNEQFF.

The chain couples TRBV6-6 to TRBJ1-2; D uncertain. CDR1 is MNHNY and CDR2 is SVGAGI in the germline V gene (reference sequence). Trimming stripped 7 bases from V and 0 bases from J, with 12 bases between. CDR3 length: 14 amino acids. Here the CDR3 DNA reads TGTGCCAGCACCACGGCAGAAGCTAACTATGGCTACACCTTC. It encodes CASTTAEANYGYTF.

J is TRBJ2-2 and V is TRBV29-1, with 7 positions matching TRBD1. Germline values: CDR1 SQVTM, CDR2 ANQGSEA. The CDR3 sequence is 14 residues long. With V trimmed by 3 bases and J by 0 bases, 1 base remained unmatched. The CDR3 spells CSVEGTANTGELFF. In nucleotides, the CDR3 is TGCAGCGTTGAGGGGACAGCGAACACCGGGGAGCTGTTTTTT.

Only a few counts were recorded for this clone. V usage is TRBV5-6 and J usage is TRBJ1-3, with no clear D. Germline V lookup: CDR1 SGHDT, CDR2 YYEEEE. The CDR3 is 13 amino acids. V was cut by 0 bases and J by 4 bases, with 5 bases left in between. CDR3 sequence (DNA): TGTGCCAGCAGCTTGGTGGGAGGAAACACCATATATTTT. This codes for CASSLVGGNTIYF. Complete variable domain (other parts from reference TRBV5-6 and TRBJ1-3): DAGVTQSPTHLIKTRGQQVTLRCSPKSGHDTVSWYQQALGQGPQFIFQYYEEEERQRGNFPDRFSGHQFPNYSSELNVNALLLGDSALYLCASSLVGGNTIYFGEGSWLTVV.

CDR3 amino acids: CASSQWSKGPLQGEQYF. As DNA, the CDR3 is TGCGCCAGCAGCCAATGGAGTAAGGGACCGCTACAGGGCGAGCAGTACTTC. The chain employs TRBV4-3 and TRBJ2-7; tentative D call: TRBD1 (6 bases). Germline lookup yields CDR1 LGHNA and CDR2 YSLEER. This CDR3 is built from 17 residues. The V end lost 2 bases, the J end lost 6 bases, and 23 bases lay between the germline ends.

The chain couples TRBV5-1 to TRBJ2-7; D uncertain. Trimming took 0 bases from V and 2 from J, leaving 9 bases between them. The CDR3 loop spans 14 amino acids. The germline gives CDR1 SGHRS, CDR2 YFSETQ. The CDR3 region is CASSLVAATYEQYF. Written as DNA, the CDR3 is TGCGCCAGCAGCTTGGTAGCAGCTACCTACGAGCAGTACTTC. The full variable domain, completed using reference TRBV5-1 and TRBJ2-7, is KAGVTQTPRYLIKTRGQQVTLSCSPISGHRSVSWYQQTPGQGLQFLFEYFSETQRNKGNFPGRFSGRQFSNSRSEMNVSTLELGDSALYLCASSLVAATYEQYFGPGTRLTVT.

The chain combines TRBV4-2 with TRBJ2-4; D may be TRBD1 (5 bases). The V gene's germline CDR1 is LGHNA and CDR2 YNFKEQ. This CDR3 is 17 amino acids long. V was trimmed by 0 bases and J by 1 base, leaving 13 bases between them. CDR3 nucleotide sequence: TGTGCCAGCAGCCAAGATGGGCAGGGCTTCGCCAAAAACATTCAGTACTTC. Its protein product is CASSQDGQGFAKNIQYF.

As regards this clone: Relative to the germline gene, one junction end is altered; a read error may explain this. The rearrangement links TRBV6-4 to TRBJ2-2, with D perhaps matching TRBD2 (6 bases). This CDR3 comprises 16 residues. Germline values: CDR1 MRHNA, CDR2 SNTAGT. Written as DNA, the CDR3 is TGTGCCAGCAGTTTGGGACTTGGTGCTGGACACCGGGGAGCTGTTTTT. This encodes CASSLGLGAGHRGAVF.

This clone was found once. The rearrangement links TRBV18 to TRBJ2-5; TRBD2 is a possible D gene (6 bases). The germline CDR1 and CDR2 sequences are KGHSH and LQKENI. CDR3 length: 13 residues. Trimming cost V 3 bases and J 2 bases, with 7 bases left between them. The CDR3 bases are TGTGCCAGCTCACCGGGAGGACAAGAGACCCAGTACTTC. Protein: CASSPGGQETQYF.

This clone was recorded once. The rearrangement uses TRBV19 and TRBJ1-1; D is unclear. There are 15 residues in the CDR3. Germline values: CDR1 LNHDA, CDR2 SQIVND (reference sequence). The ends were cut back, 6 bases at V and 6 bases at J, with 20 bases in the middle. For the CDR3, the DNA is TGTGCCAGTAGCCGAGGGAGAGGCGGAACCGCTGAAGCTTTCTTT. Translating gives CASSRGRGGTAEAFF.

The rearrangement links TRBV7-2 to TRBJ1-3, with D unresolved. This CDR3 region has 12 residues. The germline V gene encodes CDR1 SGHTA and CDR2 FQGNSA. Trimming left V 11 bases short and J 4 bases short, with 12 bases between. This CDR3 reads CAVSLGGNTIYF. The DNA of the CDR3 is TGTGCCGTAAGCCTCGGGGGAAACACCATATATTTT. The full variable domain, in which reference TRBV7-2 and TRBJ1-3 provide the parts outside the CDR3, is GAGVSQSPSNKVTEKGKDVELRCDPISGHTALYWYRQSLGQGLEFLIYFQGNSAPDKSGLPSDRFSAERTGGSVSTLTIQRTQQEDSAVYLCAVSLGGNTIYFGEGSWLTVV.

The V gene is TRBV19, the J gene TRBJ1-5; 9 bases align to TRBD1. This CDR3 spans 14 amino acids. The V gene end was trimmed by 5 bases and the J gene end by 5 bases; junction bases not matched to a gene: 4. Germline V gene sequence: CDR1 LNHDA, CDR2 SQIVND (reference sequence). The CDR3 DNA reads TGTGCCAGTAGTCCTAGGACAGGGGATCAGCCCCAGCATTTT. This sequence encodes CASSPRTGDQPQHF. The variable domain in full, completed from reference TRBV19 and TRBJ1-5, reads DGGITQSPKYLFRKEGQNVTLSCEQNLNHDAMYWYRQDPGQGLRLIYYSQIVNDFQKGDIAEGYSVSREKKESFPLTVTSAQKNPTAFYLCASSPRTGDQPQHFGDGTRLSIL.

The CDR3 DNA sequence: TGTGCCAGCAGTGAACAGACAGGTTTTTCCTACGAGCAGTACTTC. It specifies CASSEQTGFSYEQYF. The chain couples TRBV25-1 to TRBJ2-7; a possible D gene is TRBD1 (6 bases). V gave up 2 bases and J gave up 1 base, with 12 bases separating them. Germline V gene data show CDR1 as MGHDK and CDR2 as SYGVNS. The length of the CDR3 is 15 residues.

The CDR3 nucleotides are TGTGCCAGCAGCTTAGGAACTACCTCTGCCGAGCAGTACGTC. This sequence encodes CASSLGTTSAEQYV. V gene TRBV13 combines with J gene TRBJ2-7; unclear D gene. The V and J ends lost 0 bases and 6 bases respectively, with 12 bases between them. Germline V CDR1 and CDR2: PRHDT, FYEKMQ (reference sequence). The CDR3 length is 14 residues.

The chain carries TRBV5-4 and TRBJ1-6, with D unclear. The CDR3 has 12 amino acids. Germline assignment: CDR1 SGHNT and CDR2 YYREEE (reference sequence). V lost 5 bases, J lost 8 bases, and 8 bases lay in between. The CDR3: CASRDVYSPLHF. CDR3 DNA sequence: TGTGCCAGCAGGGATGTCTATTCACCCCTCCACTTT.

This CDR3 reads CSAPLMGNYGYTF. Written as DNA, the CDR3 is TGCAGCGCCCCCTTGATGGGCAACTATGGCTACACCTTC. The chain links TRBV29-1 to TRBJ1-2; no reliable D call. The CDR3 spans 13 residues. Germline V CDR1 and CDR2: SQVTM, ANQGSEA. V lost 7 bases and J lost 2, with 14 bases in between.

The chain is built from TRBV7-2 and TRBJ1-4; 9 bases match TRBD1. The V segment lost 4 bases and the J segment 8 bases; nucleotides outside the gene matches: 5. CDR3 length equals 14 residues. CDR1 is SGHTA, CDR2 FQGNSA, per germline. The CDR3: CASSSTGGGEKLFF. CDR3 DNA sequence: TGTGCCAGCAGCTCGACAGGGGGAGGCGAAAAACTGTTTTTT. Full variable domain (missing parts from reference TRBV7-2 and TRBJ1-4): GAGVSQSPSNKVTEKGKDVELRCDPISGHTALYWYRQSLGQGLEFLIYFQGNSAPDKSGLPSDRFSAERTGGSVSTLTIQRTQQEDSAVYLCASSSTGGGEKLFFGSGTQLSVL.

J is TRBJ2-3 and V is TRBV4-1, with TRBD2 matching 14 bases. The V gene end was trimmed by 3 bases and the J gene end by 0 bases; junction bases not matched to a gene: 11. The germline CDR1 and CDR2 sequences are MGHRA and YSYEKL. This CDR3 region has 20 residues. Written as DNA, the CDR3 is TGCGCCAGCAGCCACCCCCGCGGGACTAGCGGGAGAGCTAGCACAGATACGCAGTATTTT. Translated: CASSHPRGTSGRASTDTQYF.

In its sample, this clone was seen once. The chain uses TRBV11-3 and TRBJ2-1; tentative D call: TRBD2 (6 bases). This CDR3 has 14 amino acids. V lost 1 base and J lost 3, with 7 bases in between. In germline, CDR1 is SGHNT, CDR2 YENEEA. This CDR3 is CASSLAGDYNEQFF. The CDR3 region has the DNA TGTGCCAGCAGCTTAGCGGGAGACTACAATGAGCAGTTCTTC.

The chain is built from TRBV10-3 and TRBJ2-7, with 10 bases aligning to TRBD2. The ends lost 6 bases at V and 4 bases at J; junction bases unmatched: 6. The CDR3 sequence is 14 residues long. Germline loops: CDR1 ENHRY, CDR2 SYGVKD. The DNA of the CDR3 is TGTGCCATCAGCCCCAGCGGGAGGGCTTACGAGCAGTACTTC. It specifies CAISPSGRAYEQYF.

CDR3 loop: CATSSDRGLGGYTF. The CDR3 nucleotides are TGTGCCACCAGCAGCGACAGGGGGCTGGGCGGCTACACCTTC. The rearrangement uses TRBV15 and TRBJ1-2; 10 bases are shared with TRBD1. V was clipped by 3 bases and J by 8 bases; unmatched bases: 6. This CDR3 is built from 14 residues. Germline V gene sequence: CDR1 LNHNV, CDR2 YYDKDF (reference sequence).